A single sample gave rise to the 16 T cell receptor beta chains below, sequenced in a study of T-cell reconstitution after alpha-beta-depleted transplantation in children. Library preparation (for TCRbeta) was performed with unique molecular identifiers. TCRdb itself ran the PCR reads through MiXCR, one entry per CDR3 protein. This table holds some 640,000 distinct CDR3 sequences, roughly 17% found once. Source: PBMCs from the stem cell graft donor, taken from the stem cell graft. Receptor source: a human donor who donated a stem cell graft to a child with acute myeloid leukemia.

CDR3 residues: CASSIPGTGGDQQYF. CDR3 coding DNA: TGCGCCAGCAGCATCCCCGGGACAGGGGGCGATCAGCAGTACTTC. The chain has TRBV5-1 and TRBJ2-7; 12 bases are shared with TRBD1. This CDR3 contains 15 residues. Germline V gene lookup returns CDR1 SGHRS and CDR2 YFSETQ. V lost 4 bases, J lost 8 bases, and 10 bases stayed unmatched.

On this clonotype: With a much larger clone just one base away, this may be a read error. The V call is TRBV20-1, the J call TRBJ1-5, with D possibly TRBD1 on 6 matching bases. Germline V gene lookup returns CDR1 DFQATT and CDR2 SNEGSKA (reference sequence). The CDR3 runs 14 residues. Trimming took 7 bases from V and 7 from J, leaving 20 bases between them. CDR3 protein: CSDEAGGAGQPQHF. The CDR3 coding sequence is TGCAGTGACGAAGCGGGGGGCGCTGGGCAGCCCCAGCATTTT.

On this clonotype: A clone one base away is much larger, so this may be a read error. This chain connects TRBV10-2 to TRBJ1-2; no clear D gene. CDR1 WSHSY and CDR2 SAAADI come from the germline V gene. CDR3 size: 13 residues. The CDR3 sequence: CTSSEERTYGYTF. CDR3 bases: TGCACCAGCAGTGAGGAGAGAACCTATGGCTACACCTTC.

V gene TRBV30 combines with J gene TRBJ1-2; D remains unclear. CDR1 and CDR2 (germline): GTSNPN, SVGIG (reference sequence). Trimming stripped 3 bases from V and 4 bases from J, with 24 bases between. The CDR3 runs 17 residues. As DNA, the CDR3 is TGTGCCTGGAGGCACAACCGCGATTTGACGGCGGCCTATGGCTACACCTTC. It codes for CAWRHNRDLTAAYGYTF.

This clonotype was seen repeatedly, ten times or more. The chain carries TRBV12-3 or TRBV12-4 and TRBJ2-7; 8 bases match TRBD1. Trimming removed 3 bases from V and 0 bases from J; junction bases left unmatched: 4. CDR3 size: 15 residues. The CDR3 sequence is CASSLRDRSSYEQYF. The CDR3 DNA reads as TGTGCCAGCAGTTTGAGGGACAGGAGCTCCTACGAGCAGTACTTC.

This clonotype occurred many times. CDR3 residues: CASSFREDSPLHF. The DNA of the CDR3 is TGTGCCAGCAGTTTCCGGGAGGATTCACCCCTCCACTTT. This rearrangement joins TRBV12-3 or TRBV12-4 to TRBJ1-6, with D hard to call. Between the trimmed V and J ends, which lost 3 bases and 8 bases, there was a span of 8 bases. The CDR3 is made up of 13 amino acids.

V usage is TRBV25-1 and J usage is TRBJ2-3; the match to TRBD1 covers 7 bases. The V gene's germline CDR1 is MGHDK and CDR2 SYGVNS. After removal of 5 bases from V and 5 bases from J, the junction contained 7 bases not matched to a gene. The length of the CDR3 is 14 residues. CDR3 residues: CASSPGTAEDTQYF. CDR3 sequence (DNA): TGTGCCAGCAGTCCGGGGACAGCGGAAGATACGCAGTATTTT.

This clonotype was seen many times. CDR3 amino acids: CASSSAPGGSYNEQFF. CDR3 nucleotides: TGTGCCAGCAGCTCAGCGCCCGGTGGATCCTACAATGAGCAGTTCTTC. This chain joins TRBV7-2 and TRBJ2-1; D unresolved. The germline V gene encodes CDR1 SGHTA and CDR2 FQGNSA. This CDR3 is built from 16 residues. Trimming left V 4 bases short and J 1 base short, with 14 bases between. The variable domain in full, completed from reference TRBV7-2 and TRBJ2-1, reads GAGVSQSPSNKVTEKGKDVELRCDPISGHTALYWYRQSLGQGLEFLIYFQGNSAPDKSGLPSDRFSAERTGGSVSTLTIQRTQQEDSAVYLCASSSAPGGSYNEQFFGPGTRLTVL.

Turning to this clonotype: A much bigger clone sits one base away, suggesting this may be a read error. The V call is TRBV5-1, the J call TRBJ2-1; 9 bases match TRBD2. V lost 4 bases to trimming and J lost 7 bases; unmatched junction nucleotides: 12. Germline lookup yields CDR1 SGHRS and CDR2 YFSETQ. The CDR3 spans 16 residues. The DNA for the CDR3 is TGCGCCAGCAGCGTGGCGAGCGGGGGGTCTACAAATGAGCAGTTCTTC. Protein sequence: CASSVASGGSTNEQFF.

This clonotype was detected ten times or more. This rearrangement joins TRBV12-3 or TRBV12-4 to TRBJ1-3; D gene ambiguous. There are 14 residues in the CDR3. V lost 4 bases and J 4 bases, leaving 11 bases between the germline ends. The CDR3 DNA reads TGTGCCAGCAGTTACAGCCAAGAGGGAAACACCATATATTTT. Its translation is CASSYSQEGNTIYF.

Many counts were recorded for this clonotype. V usage is TRBV12-3 or TRBV12-4 and J usage is TRBJ1-1; D perhaps matches TRBD1 (5 bases). The V end lost 6 bases, the J end lost 1 base, and 12 bases lay between the germline ends. The CDR3 has 14 residues. CDR3 protein: CASRRFRENTEAFF. Here the CDR3 DNA reads TGTGCCAGCAGAAGGTTCAGGGAGAACACTGAAGCTTTCTTT.

This clonotype came up many times. The chain recombines TRBV5-4 with TRBJ2-3, with 9 bases that match TRBD1. Germline trimming cut 7 bases from V and 6 bases from J; bases unmatched to any gene: 12. Germline CDR1 and CDR2: SGHNT and YYREEE (reference sequence). The CDR3 is 15 residues long. In DNA, the CDR3 is TGTGCCAGCTCGGCCGGGGACAGGGTTGCCGATACGCAGTATTTT. As protein: CASSAGDRVADTQYF.

This clonotype was found many times. The CDR3, as DNA: TGTGCCAGCAGTTTAGGTTGGGGTAATTCACCCCTCCACTTT. It is translated as CASSLGWGNSPLHF. The chain has TRBV12-3 or TRBV12-4 and TRBJ1-6; no clear D. The CDR3 length is 14 residues. The V gene lost 1 base and the J gene lost 6 bases, with 7 bases spanning the gap.

The sample holds many counts of this clonotype. The chain carries TRBV4-3 and TRBJ2-2; tentatively, D is TRBD2 (5 bases). The germline gives CDR1 LGHNA, CDR2 YSLEER. The CDR3 sequence is 14 residues long. The V end was cut by 0 bases, the J end by 6 bases, with 8 bases between. The DNA of the CDR3 is TGCGCCAGCAGCCAAGAACACGGGGCCGGGGAGCTGTTTTTT. This gives the protein CASSQEHGAGELFF.

The count of this clonotype is one. V and J are TRBV29-1 and TRBJ2-3, with D perhaps matching TRBD1 or TRBD2 (5 bases each). In germline, CDR1 is SQVTM, CDR2 ANQGSEA. Trimming took 7 bases from V and 0 from J, leaving 11 bases between them. The CDR3 runs 13 residues. The CDR3 DNA reads TGCAGCGACCGCCGGGACAGCACAGATACGCAGTATTTT. It encodes CSDRRDSTDTQYF.

This clonotype was seen at least ten times. The genes are TRBV20-1 and TRBJ2-1, with TRBD1 matching over 9 bases. The V gene end was trimmed by 1 base and the J gene end by 7 bases; junction bases not matched to a gene: 2. Germline V gene lookup returns CDR1 DFQATT and CDR2 SNEGSKA (reference sequence). CDR3 length equals 13 residues. The CDR3: CSARGDRANEQFF. The CDR3, as DNA: TGCAGTGCTAGAGGGGACAGGGCGAATGAGCAGTTCTTC.